This passage covers 30 T cell receptor beta chains from one sample sequenced in a study of metastatic and nonmetastatic thyroid tumors. No treatment of any kind had been given to any patient before thyroid surgery. Via MiXCR, TCRdb re-called the PCR reads. This table holds 5,500 to 7,000 clones, about 19% found once. Sequencing was carried out using adjacent normal tissue. The receptors derive from a female donor with papillary thyroid cancer or a benign thyroid nodule (not recorded which). Some clones in this sample may be carry-over from other donors' samples.

The sample holds a few counts of this clone. The chain's CDR3 is CASSLYGQGGAGELFF. DNA for the CDR3: TGTGCCAGCAGTTTATACGGACAGGGGGGAGCCGGGGAGCTGTTTTTT. The J gene is TRBJ2-2, the V gene TRBV28; 10 bases fit TRBD1. V lost 1 base to trimming and J lost 6 bases; unmatched junction nucleotides: 5. CDR3 length: 16 residues. Germline CDR1 and CDR2: MDHEN and SYDVKM.

This sequence joins TRBV2 and TRBJ2-3; TRBD2 is a possible D gene (7 bases). This CDR3 has 15 amino acids. V was clipped by 9 bases and J by 5 bases, with 21 bases between them. The germline V gene encodes CDR1 SNHLY and CDR2 FYNNEI. The CDR3 DNA reads as TGTGCCAGATGCGGCGGGGGCCCTCTGGGAGATACGCAGTATTTT. It encodes CARCGGGPLGDTQYF.

This clone is medium-sized (0.01 to 0.1%) in the sample. This chain links TRBV5-1 with TRBJ2-3; 7 bases align to TRBD1. CDR1 is SGHRS and CDR2 is YFSETQ in the germline V gene. The V and J ends lost 2 bases and 5 bases, in that order; junction bases with no gene match: 5. The CDR3 covers 14 residues. CDR3 bases: TGCGCCAGCAGCTTTCGGGACAGTGGAGATACGCAGTATTTT. This sequence encodes CASSFRDSGDTQYF.

This clone was seen at least ten times. The chain employs TRBV10-3 and TRBJ2-5, with 7 bases matching TRBD1. This CDR3 region has 14 residues. Trimming cost V 3 bases and J 7 bases; bases outside gene matches: 8. Germline V gene data show CDR1 as ENHRY and CDR2 as SYGVKD. The CDR3, as DNA: TGTGCCATCAGTGAAGGACAGGCGTGGGTGACCCAGTACTTC. This translates into CAISEGQAWVTQYF.

This clone is deemed medium-sized (0.01 to 0.1%). The V call is TRBV19, the J call TRBJ1-3; the match to TRBD1 covers 8 bases. The V and J ends lost 4 bases and 4 bases, in that order; junction bases with no gene match: 6. Germline V gene lookup returns CDR1 LNHDA and CDR2 SQIVND (reference sequence). The CDR3 loop spans 15 amino acids. CDR3 protein: CASSTPTGAGNTIYF. The DNA for the CDR3 is TGTGCCAGTAGTACCCCGACAGGGGCGGGAAACACCATATATTTT.

This clone has a handful of counts. The chain uses TRBV12-3 or TRBV12-4 and TRBJ1-1; D may be TRBD1 (6 bases). The CDR3 length is 13 residues. Trimming shortened V by 3 bases and J by 3 bases, and 8 bases separated the two germline ends. The CDR3 DNA sequence: TGTGCCAGCAGTTTTAGGGGGTACACTGAAGCTTTCTTT. The encoded protein is CASSFRGYTEAFF.

In its sample, this clone is medium-sized (0.01 to 0.1%). The chain employs TRBV30 and TRBJ2-1; D is uncertain. The germline V gene has CDR1 GTSNPN and CDR2 SVGIG (reference sequence). There are 12 residues in the CDR3. Between the trimmed V and J ends, which lost 2 bases and 5 bases, there was a span of 7 bases. CDR3 nucleotide sequence: TGTGCCTGGAGTCCTGGGCACAATGAGCAGTTCTTC. Translated: CAWSPGHNEQFF. Filled out from reference TRBV30 and TRBJ2-1, the complete variable domain reads SQTIHQWPATLVQPVGSPLSLECTVEGTSNPNLYWYRQAAGRGLQLLFYSVGIGQISSEVPQNLSASRPQDRQFILSSKKLLLSDSGFYLCAWSPGHNEQFFGPGTRLTVL.

This clone was counted only a few times. The chain uses TRBV6-5 and TRBJ1-2; maybe TRBD1 (6 bases). Germline V gene sequence: CDR1 MNHEY, CDR2 SVGAGI. Trimming removed 0 bases at V and 4 bases at J, with 21 bases between. CDR3 length: 18 residues. DNA of the CDR3: TGTGCCAGCAGTTACTCCTCGGGTGGGGGGCGCATATCCTATGGCTACACCTTC. Translating gives CASSYSSGGGRISYGYTF.

This chain joins TRBV28 and TRBJ2-7; 12 positions agree with TRBD2. This CDR3 region has 14 residues. CDR1 and CDR2 (germline): MDHEN, SYDVKM. The V and J ends lost 9 bases and 5 bases, in that order; junction bases with no gene match: 8. This chain's CDR3 is CARWTGLAGHEQYF. The CDR3 nucleotides are TGTGCCAGGTGGACCGGACTAGCGGGACACGAGCAGTACTTC.

This clone was seen a handful of times. The chain employs TRBV20-1 and TRBJ1-2; D is ambiguous. The germline V gene has CDR1 DFQATT and CDR2 SNEGSKA (reference sequence). The CDR3 loop spans 10 amino acids. V was cut by 7 bases and J by 9 bases, with 12 bases left in between. The CDR3, as DNA: TGCAGTGTGCCTATTGGGTGCTACACCTTC. It yields the protein CSVPIGCYTF.

By sample share, this clone is medium-sized. This chain links TRBV7-2 with TRBJ1-1; D may be TRBD1 (5 bases). V lost 1 base and J lost 2, with 11 bases in between. Germline lookup yields CDR1 SGHTA and CDR2 FQGNSA. There are 15 residues in the CDR3. The CDR3 is CASSLDGQVNTEAFF. The DNA of the CDR3 is TGTGCCAGCAGCTTAGACGGACAAGTTAACACTGAAGCTTTCTTT.

This clone was detected only a few times. V gene TRBV6-1 combines with J gene TRBJ1-2; the D gene is possibly TRBD1 (5 bases). Deletions cut 7 bases from V and 3 bases from J, with 6 bases between. The CDR3 totals 11 residues. Germline V gives CDR1 MNHNS, CDR2 SASEGT. The CDR3 loop reads CASKGDYGYTF. The CDR3 DNA reads as TGTGCCAGCAAAGGGGACTATGGCTACACCTTC.

The V and J genes are TRBV19 and TRBJ2-5; TRBD1 matches at 7 bases. In germline, CDR1 is LNHDA, CDR2 SQIVND (reference sequence). This CDR3 region has 16 residues. The V segment lost 2 bases and the J segment 1 base; nucleotides outside the gene matches: 7. As DNA, the CDR3 is TGTGCCAGTAGTATAATGACAGGGTACGGCCAAGAGACCCAGTACTTC. It yields the protein CASSIMTGYGQETQYF. Filled out from reference TRBV19 and TRBJ2-5, the complete variable domain reads DGGITQSPKYLFRKEGQNVTLSCEQNLNHDAMYWYRQDPGQGLRLIYYSQIVNDFQKGDIAEGYSVSREKKESFPLTVTSAQKNPTAFYLCASSIMTGYGQETQYFGPGTRLLVL.

By share of the sample, this clone is large. The chain joins TRBV12-3 or TRBV12-4 to TRBJ2-1; TRBD2 aligns across 9 bases. This CDR3 is built from 15 residues. V shed 1 base and J 4 bases; nucleotides not matched to a gene: 2. Here the CDR3 DNA reads TGTGCCAGCAGTTTAGAGACTAGCGGTTACAATGAGCAGTTCTTC. Translated, it gives CASSLETSGYNEQFF.

This clone is medium-sized in the sample. This chain links TRBV2 with TRBJ1-2, with D possibly matching TRBD1 (5 bases). Germline loops: CDR1 SNHLY, CDR2 FYNNEI. The ends were cut back, 1 base at V and 4 bases at J, with 13 bases in the middle. CDR3 size: 15 residues. The CDR3 DNA sequence: TGTGCCAGCAGTGAAGGAGGAAGTAGGGGCTATGGCTACACCTTC. It codes for CASSEGGSRGYGYTF. Complete variable domain (other parts from reference TRBV2 and TRBJ1-2): EPEVTQTPSHQVTQMGQEVILRCVPISNHLYFYWYRQILGQKVEFLVSFYNNEISEKSEIFDDQFSVERPDGSNFTLKIRSTKLEDSAMYFCASSEGGSRGYGYTFGSGTRLTVV.

This clone rates as medium-sized. The rearrangement links TRBV10-3 to TRBJ2-7, with 11 bases identical to TRBD1. This CDR3 contains 14 residues. The germline V gene has CDR1 ENHRY and CDR2 SYGVKD. V trimming: 7 bases; J trimming: 0 bases; junction bases outside the gene matches: 2. DNA for the CDR3: TGTGCCATCAAGGGACAGGGGGACTCCTACGAGCAGTACTTC. Its protein product is CAIKGQGDSYEQYF.

In this sample, this clone is medium-sized. This chain links TRBV7-8 with TRBJ2-3; D unclear. The CDR3 is 13 amino acids. Trimming removed 3 bases at V and 2 bases at J, with 6 bases between. The germline gives CDR1 SGHVS, CDR2 FQNEAQ. CDR3 sequence (DNA): TGTGCCAGCAGCTTGGTCACCACAGATACGCAGTATTTT. Its translation: CASSLVTTDTQYF.

This clone is medium-sized (0.01 to 0.1%) in the sample. V usage is TRBV7-3 and J usage is TRBJ2-6; D is possibly TRBD2 (5 bases). The CDR3 is made up of 15 amino acids. V was cut by 2 bases and J by 2 bases, with 7 bases left in between. The germline gives CDR1 SGHTA, CDR2 FQGTGA. The CDR3 region has the DNA TGTGCCAGCAGCTTATCGAGGGCTGGGGCCAACGTCCTGACTTTC. Its translation is CASSLSRAGANVLTF.

The gene calls are TRBV9 and TRBJ2-2; perhaps TRBD1 as D (7 bases). The CDR3 is 16 amino acids. The V gene lost 3 bases and the J gene lost 9 bases, with 21 bases spanning the gap. Germline-derived CDR1 and CDR2 are SGDLS and YYNGEE. The CDR3 reads CASSARQGGYAWELFF. The DNA for the CDR3 is TGTGCCAGCAGCGCTAGACAGGGAGGTTACGCCTGGGAGCTGTTTTTT.

This chain uses TRBV20-1 with TRBJ1-1; D is perhaps TRBD1 (5 bases). V shed 5 bases and J shed 12 bases, with 25 bases lying between them. The germline V gene has CDR1 DFQATT and CDR2 SNEGSKA (reference sequence). The CDR3 consists of 14 residues. The CDR3 sequence is CSAGSAGGGVSPFF. CDR3 DNA sequence: TGCAGTGCTGGGTCTGCGGGGGGAGGAGTGAGCCCTTTCTTT.

The CDR3 protein is CSALWTFSYEQYF. The CDR3 DNA is TGCAGTGCCCTTTGGACTTTCTCCTACGAGCAGTACTTC. The rearrangement links TRBV20-1 to TRBJ2-7; D perhaps matches TRBD2 (5 bases). Germline values: CDR1 DFQATT, CDR2 SNEGSKA (reference sequence). CDR3 size: 13 residues. Trimming cost V 6 bases and J 0 bases, with 12 bases left between them.

By its share, this clone is large. This chain connects TRBV12-3 or TRBV12-4 to TRBJ2-7, with TRBD2 identical over 9 bases. After removal of 5 bases from V and 0 bases from J, the junction contained 11 bases not matched to a gene. The CDR3 length is 17 residues. The CDR3 loop is CASSTRPLAGDSYEQYF. The DNA for the CDR3 is TGTGCCAGCAGTACTAGGCCCTTAGCGGGGGACTCCTACGAGCAGTACTTC.

Judged by abundance, this clone is large. V usage is TRBV6-1 and J usage is TRBJ2-7; weak D call: TRBD1 (6 bases). Trimming removed 6 bases at V and 2 bases at J, with 20 bases between. Per the germline V gene, CDR1 is MNHNS and CDR2 is SASEGT. The CDR3 consists of 16 residues. The CDR3 loop is CASRDPAGEITYEQYF. The DNA for the CDR3 is TGTGCCAGCAGAGACCCGGCAGGGGAGATTACCTACGAGCAGTACTTC.

The CDR3 nucleotides read TGTGCCAGCAGCGGAAGCTGGACTAGCGGGAACTACGAGCAGTACGTC. This gives the protein CASSGSWTSGNYEQYV. The V gene is TRBV7-8, the J gene TRBJ2-7; TRBD2 agrees at 12 bases. The CDR3 is 16 amino acids. In germline, CDR1 is SGHVS, CDR2 FQNEAQ. V dropped 5 bases and J dropped 3; count of bases not matched to a gene: 8.

At least ten counts were recorded for this clone. This chain uses TRBV7-9 with TRBJ2-4; D might be TRBD1 (6 bases). From germline, CDR1 is SEHNR and CDR2 FQNEAQ (reference sequence). The CDR3 runs to 17 residues. The ends were cut back, 5 bases at V and 0 bases at J, with 17 bases in the middle. The CDR3 bases are TGTGCCAGCAGCCCAGGGGTGTATAGGCTAGCCAAAAACATTCAGTACTTC. Amino acid sequence: CASSPGVYRLAKNIQYF.

The CDR3 loop reads CSALGGAPRDEQFF. The CDR3 DNA reads as TGCAGTGCTCTCGGTGGGGCACCACGCGATGAGCAGTTCTTC. This chain links TRBV20-1 with TRBJ2-1, with D possibly matching TRBD1 (5 bases). CDR1 is DFQATT and CDR2 is SNEGSKA in the germline V gene (reference sequence). The ends were cut back, 5 bases at V and 8 bases at J, with 19 bases in the middle. The CDR3 contains 14 residues.

This chain connects TRBV7-2 to TRBJ1-6; D ambiguous. V shed 0 bases and J shed 10 bases, with 7 bases lying between them. The CDR3 has 13 residues. Germline V CDR1 and CDR2: SGHTA, FQGNSA. Here the CDR3 reads CASSLASGSPLHF. The CDR3 nucleotides read TGTGCCAGCAGCTTAGCGTCGGGGTCACCCCTCCACTTT.

This rearrangement joins TRBV15 to TRBJ1-4; no firm D call. Germline V CDR1 and CDR2: LNHNV, YYDKDF (reference sequence). Trimming took 1 base from V and 0 from J, leaving 6 bases between them. The CDR3 is made up of 15 amino acids. The CDR3 protein is CATSRGRTTNEKLFF. The CDR3 coding sequence is TGTGCCACCAGCAGAGGACGGACAACTAATGAAAAACTGTTTTTT.

This clone counts as medium-sized. The rearrangement uses TRBV6-2 or TRBV6-3 and TRBJ2-5; D possibly corresponds to TRBD1 (5 bases). CDR3 length: 15 amino acids. Trimming stripped 1 base from V and 4 bases from J, with 13 bases between. The germline CDR1 and CDR2 sequences are MNHEY and SVGEGT. CDR3 region: CASSYYRARGETQYF. DNA for the CDR3: TGTGCCAGCAGTTACTATAGGGCTAGGGGAGAGACCCAGTACTTC.

The rearrangement uses TRBV7-1 and TRBJ2-7; 8 positions agree with TRBD2. TRBV7-1 qualifies as an ORF whose function is uncertain. CDR3 size: 20 residues. V lost 1 base and J lost 3; bases outside the gene matches: 20. CDR3 DNA: TGTGCCAGCAGCTCAGTAGGATGGACTAGCCAGATTGTTTCCATCTACGAGCAGTACTTC. It is translated as CASSSVGWTSQIVSIYEQYF.